The T cell receptor (beta chain) described here comes from a study of blood T cell repertoires in COVID-19. Generated by immunoSEQ multiplex PCR, the TCRdb table keeps only in-frame clones and is missing some. In the table there are roughly 250,000 clones, 75% to 85% of which are singletons. Input material: peripheral blood. This clonotype was sampled from a human donor in a cohort sampled during active COVID-19.

The CDR3 spells CASSLGLAGRRGETQYF. CDR3 nucleotide sequence: TGTGCCAGCAGCTTAGGTCTAGCGGGGAGGAGAGGAGAGACCCAGTACTTC. The V and J genes are TRBV11-2 and TRBJ2-5; 9 nucleotides agree with TRBD2. J was trimmed by 4 bases and V by 1 base; bases with no gene match: 10. Germline V gene data show CDR1 as SGHAT and CDR2 as FQNNGV. The CDR3 totals 17 residues.